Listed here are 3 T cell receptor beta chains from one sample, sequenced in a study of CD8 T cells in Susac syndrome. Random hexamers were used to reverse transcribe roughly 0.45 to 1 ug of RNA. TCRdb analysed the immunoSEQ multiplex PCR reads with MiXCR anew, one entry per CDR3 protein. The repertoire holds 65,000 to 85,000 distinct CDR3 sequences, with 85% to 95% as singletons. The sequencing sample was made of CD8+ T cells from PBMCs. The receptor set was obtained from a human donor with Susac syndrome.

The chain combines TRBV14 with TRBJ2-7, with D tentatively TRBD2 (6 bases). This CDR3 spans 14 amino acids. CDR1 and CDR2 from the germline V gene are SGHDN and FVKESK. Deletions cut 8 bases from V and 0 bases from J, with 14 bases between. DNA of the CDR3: TGTGCCAGCGCGGGGCCAGCGGACTCCTACGAGCAGTACTTC. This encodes CASAGPADSYEQYF.

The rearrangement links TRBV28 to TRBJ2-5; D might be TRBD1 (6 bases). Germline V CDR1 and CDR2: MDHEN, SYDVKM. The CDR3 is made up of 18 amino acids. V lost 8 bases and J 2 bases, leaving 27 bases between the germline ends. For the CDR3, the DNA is TGTGCCAGCCACTTTCAGGGGCTAGCCTTCACCACTCAAGAGACCCAGTACTTC. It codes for CASHFQGLAFTTQETQYF.

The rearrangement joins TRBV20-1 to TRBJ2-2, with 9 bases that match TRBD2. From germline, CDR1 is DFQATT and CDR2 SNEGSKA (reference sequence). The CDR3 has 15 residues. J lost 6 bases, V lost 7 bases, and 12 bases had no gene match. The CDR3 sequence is CSVRERGDPSGELFF. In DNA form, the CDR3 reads TGCAGTGTTCGTGAGCGGGGGGACCCGTCCGGGGAGCTGTTTTTT.